The next 9 T cell receptor beta chains were all read from a single sample in a study of human T cells and chemical hapten exposure. Stated time point: patch test 1, 2 weeks after DPC sensitization. Treatment here: therapeutic diphenylcyclopropenone sensitization with weekly scalp DPC. In TCRdb, the RACE reads were re-called with MiXCR into one record per CDR3 protein. This sample has some 83,000 distinct CDR3 sequences; around 11% occur once, and the top ten carry around 4%. Sequencing used whole blood, obtained in connection with sensitization to the hapten diphenylcyclopropenone (DPC). The receptors were gathered from a woman between 45 and 65 years old with alopecia areata. Some clones in this sample may be carry-over from other donors' samples.

The rearrangement joins TRBV2 to TRBJ1-4; 8 nucleotides agree with TRBD1. CDR3 size: 13 residues. Per germline, CDR1 SNHLY and CDR2 FYNNEI. V was clipped by 7 bases and J by 7 bases; unmatched bases: 5. CDR3 bases: TGTGCCAGCAAGCGACAGGGGCCTGAAAAACTGTTTTTT. It codes for CASKRQGPEKLFF.

This clonotype has just a few counts. Sequence at one end of the junction differs from germline and may be a read error. The V and J genes are TRBV27 and TRBJ2-6; D might be TRBD1 (5 bases). The CDR3 spans 13 residues. Germline V gene data show CDR1 as MNHEY and CDR2 as SMNVEV (reference sequence). CDR3 sequence reads: CAASGFGANVLTF. CDR3 DNA: TGTGCCGCTTCAGGGTTTGGGGCCAATGTCCTGACTTTC. Drawing the rest from reference TRBV27 and TRBJ2-6, the complete variable domain is EAQVTQNPRYLITVTGKKLTVTCSQNMNHEYMSWYRQDPGLGLRQIYYSMNVEVTDKGDVPEGYKVSRKEKRNFPLILESPSPNQTSLYFCAASGFGANVLTFGAGSRLTVL.

The rearrangement links TRBV14 to TRBJ2-4, with D perhaps being TRBD1 or TRBD2 (5 bases each). In germline, CDR1 is SGHDN, CDR2 FVKESK. Trimming shortened V by 0 bases and J by 0 bases, and 6 bases separated the two germline ends. CDR3 length: 15 residues. CDR3 amino acids: CASSQDGTAKNIQYF. Written as DNA, the CDR3 is TGTGCCAGCAGCCAAGACGGGACAGCCAAAAACATTCAGTACTTC.

This clonotype came up a few times. The chain has TRBV4-3 and TRBJ2-7; weak D call: TRBD1 (6 bases). V lost 3 bases to trimming and J lost 3 bases, with 12 bases between them. The CDR3 has 14 residues. The V gene's germline CDR1 is LGHNA and CDR2 YSLEER. Here the CDR3 DNA reads TGCGCCAGCAGCCAGACCGGGACACACTACGAGCAGTACTTC. It yields the protein CASSQTGTHYEQYF.

This clonotype appeared a few times. This chain joins TRBV12-3 or TRBV12-4 and TRBJ2-7; 8 bases agree with TRBD1. This CDR3 contains 15 residues. Trimming at V came to 5 bases and at J to 6 bases, leaving 12 bases not matched to a gene. The CDR3: CASSRQRTGPAEQYF. The CDR3, as DNA: TGTGCCAGCAGTCGCCAACGGACAGGGCCTGCCGAGCAGTACTTC.

This clonotype was found many times. V and J are TRBV12-3 or TRBV12-4 and TRBJ2-7; D remains ambiguous. The germline V and J ends were trimmed by 4 bases and 5 bases, with 6 bases remaining between them. This CDR3 is 11 amino acids long. The CDR3 loop is CASSYNNEQYF. The DNA of the CDR3 is TGTGCCAGCAGTTATAACAACGAGCAGTACTTC.

This clonotype turned up a few times. The genes are TRBV6-6 and TRBJ2-3, with D uncertain. This CDR3 spans 12 amino acids. Germline V gives CDR1 MNHNY, CDR2 SVGAGI (reference sequence). V was shortened by 5 bases and J by 7 bases, with 10 bases between the two germline ends. CDR3: CASSRVSNTQYF. The CDR3 nucleotides are TGTGCCAGCAGTAGAGTTTCGAATACGCAGTATTTT.

This clonotype has at least ten counts. V usage is TRBV9 and J usage is TRBJ1-1; D gene unclear. The V gene lost 3 bases and the J gene lost 2 bases, with 14 bases spanning the gap. Per germline, CDR1 SGDLS and CDR2 YYNGEE. This CDR3 comprises 15 residues. The CDR3 DNA is TGTGCCAGCAGCGCCGCCCCAGAATTCAACACTGAAGCTTTCTTT. Translation gives CASSAAPEFNTEAFF.

This clonotype came up a few times. The genes are TRBV4-2 and TRBJ2-1; 12 nucleotides match TRBD2. Germline values: CDR1 LGHNA, CDR2 YNFKEQ. The CDR3 spans 16 residues. The junction had 7 bases not matched to a gene; V was cut back by 5 bases and J by 5 bases. The CDR3 is CASSAPSGGADNEQFF. DNA of the CDR3: TGTGCCAGCAGCGCTCCTAGCGGGGGGGCCGACAATGAGCAGTTCTTC.